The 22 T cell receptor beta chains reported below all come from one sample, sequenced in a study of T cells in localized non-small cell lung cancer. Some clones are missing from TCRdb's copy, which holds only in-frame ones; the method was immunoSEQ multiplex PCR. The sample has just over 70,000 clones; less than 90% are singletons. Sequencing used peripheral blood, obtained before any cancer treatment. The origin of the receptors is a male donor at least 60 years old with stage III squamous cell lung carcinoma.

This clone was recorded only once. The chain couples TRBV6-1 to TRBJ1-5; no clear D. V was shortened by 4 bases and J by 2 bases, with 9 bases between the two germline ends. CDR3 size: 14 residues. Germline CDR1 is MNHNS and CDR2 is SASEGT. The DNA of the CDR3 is TGTGCCAGCAGTGGCTCGGGCGGCAATCAGCCCCAGCATTTT. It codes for CASSGSGGNQPQHF.

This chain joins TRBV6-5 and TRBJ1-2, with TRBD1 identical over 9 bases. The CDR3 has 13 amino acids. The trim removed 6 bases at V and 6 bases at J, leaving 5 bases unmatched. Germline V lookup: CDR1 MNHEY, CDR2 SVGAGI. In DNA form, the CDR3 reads TGTGCCAGCAGGCACACAGGGGGCAATGGCTACACCTTC. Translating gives CASRHTGGNGYTF.

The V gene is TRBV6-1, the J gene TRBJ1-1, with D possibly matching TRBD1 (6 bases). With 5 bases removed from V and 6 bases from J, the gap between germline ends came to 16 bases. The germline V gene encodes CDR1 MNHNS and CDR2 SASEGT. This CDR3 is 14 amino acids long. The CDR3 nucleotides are TGTGCCAGCAGTCACAGGGAAGGAATCGCTGAAGCTTTCTTT. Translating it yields CASSHREGIAEAFF.

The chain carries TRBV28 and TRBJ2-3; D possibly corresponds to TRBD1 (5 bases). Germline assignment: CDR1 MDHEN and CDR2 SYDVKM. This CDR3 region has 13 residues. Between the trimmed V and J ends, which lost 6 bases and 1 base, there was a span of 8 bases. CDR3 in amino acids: CASRGRRTDTQYF. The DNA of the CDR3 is TGTGCCAGCAGGGGGCGTCGCACAGATACGCAGTATTTT.

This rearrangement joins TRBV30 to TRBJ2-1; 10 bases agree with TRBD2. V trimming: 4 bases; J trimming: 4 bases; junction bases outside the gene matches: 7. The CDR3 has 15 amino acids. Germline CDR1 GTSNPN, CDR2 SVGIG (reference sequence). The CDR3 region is CAWNGLAGAYNEQFF. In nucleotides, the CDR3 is TGTGCCTGGAACGGGCTAGCGGGAGCTTACAATGAGCAGTTCTTC.

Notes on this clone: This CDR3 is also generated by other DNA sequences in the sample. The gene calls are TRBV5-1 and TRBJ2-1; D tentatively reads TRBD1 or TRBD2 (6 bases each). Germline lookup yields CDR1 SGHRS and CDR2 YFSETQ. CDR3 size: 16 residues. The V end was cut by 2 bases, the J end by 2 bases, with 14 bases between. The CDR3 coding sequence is TGCGCCAGCAGCTTTTCTCGCGGGACAACCTACAATGAGCAGTTCTTC. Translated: CASSFSRGTTYNEQFF.

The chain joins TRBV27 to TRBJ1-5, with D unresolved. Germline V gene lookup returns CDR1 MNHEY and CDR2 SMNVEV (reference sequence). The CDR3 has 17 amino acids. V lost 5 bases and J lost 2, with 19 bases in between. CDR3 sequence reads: CASSASDVQGGNQPQHF. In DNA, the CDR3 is TGTGCCAGCAGTGCCTCGGACGTCCAAGGTGGCAATCAGCCCCAGCATTTT.

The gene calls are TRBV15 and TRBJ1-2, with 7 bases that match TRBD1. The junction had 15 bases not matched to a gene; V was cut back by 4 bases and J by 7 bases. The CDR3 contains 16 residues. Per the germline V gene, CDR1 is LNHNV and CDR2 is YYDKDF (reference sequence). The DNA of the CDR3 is TGTGCCACCAGCATTCGTCTCGAGGGGGCAGGGGGTGGCTACACCTTC. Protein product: CATSIRLEGAGGGYTF.

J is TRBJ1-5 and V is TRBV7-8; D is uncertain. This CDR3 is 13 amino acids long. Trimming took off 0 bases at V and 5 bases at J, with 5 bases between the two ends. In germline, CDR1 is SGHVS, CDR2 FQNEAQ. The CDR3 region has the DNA TGTGCCAGCAGCTTAGCGGTTTATCAGCCCCAGCATTTT. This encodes CASSLAVYQPQHF.

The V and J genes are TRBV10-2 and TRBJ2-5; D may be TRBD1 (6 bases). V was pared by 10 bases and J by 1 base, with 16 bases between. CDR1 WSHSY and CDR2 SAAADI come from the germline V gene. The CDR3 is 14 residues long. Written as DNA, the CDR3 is TGCGCCACTACACCGGGACAACCCCAAGAGACCCAGTACTTC. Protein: CATTPGQPQETQYF.

CDR3 sequence: CASSSVNLGAFF. The CDR3 DNA is TGTGCCAGCAGCTCGGTTAATTTGGGAGCTTTCTTT. The V gene is TRBV5-6, the J gene TRBJ1-1; D unresolved. The ends were cut back, 3 bases at V and 10 bases at J, with 13 bases in the middle. The CDR3 sequence is 12 residues long. The germline V gene has CDR1 SGHDT and CDR2 YYEEEE.

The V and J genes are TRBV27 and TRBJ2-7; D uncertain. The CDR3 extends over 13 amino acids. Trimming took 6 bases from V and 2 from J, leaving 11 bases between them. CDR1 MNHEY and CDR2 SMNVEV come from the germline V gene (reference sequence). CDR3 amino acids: CASRSTDTYEQYF. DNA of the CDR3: TGTGCCAGCAGGTCCACAGATACCTACGAGCAGTACTTC.

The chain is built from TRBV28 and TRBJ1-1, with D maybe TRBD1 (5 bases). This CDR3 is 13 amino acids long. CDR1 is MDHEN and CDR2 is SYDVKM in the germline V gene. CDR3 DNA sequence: TGTGCAGCCTACGGGGGTATGAACACTGAAGCTTTCTTT. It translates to CAAYGGMNTEAFF.

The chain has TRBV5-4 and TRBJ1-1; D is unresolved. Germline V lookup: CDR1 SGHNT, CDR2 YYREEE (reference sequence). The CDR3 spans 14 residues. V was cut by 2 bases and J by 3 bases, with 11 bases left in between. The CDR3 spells CASSFPLEDTEAFF. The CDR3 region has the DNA TGTGCCAGCAGCTTTCCCCTCGAGGACACTGAAGCTTTCTTT. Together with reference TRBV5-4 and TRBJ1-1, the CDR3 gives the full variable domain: ETGVTQSPTHLIKTRGQQVTLRCSSQSGHNTVSWYQQALGQGPQFIFQYYREEENGRGNFPPRFSGLQFPNYSSELNVNALELDDSALYLCASSFPLEDTEAFFGQGTRLTVV.

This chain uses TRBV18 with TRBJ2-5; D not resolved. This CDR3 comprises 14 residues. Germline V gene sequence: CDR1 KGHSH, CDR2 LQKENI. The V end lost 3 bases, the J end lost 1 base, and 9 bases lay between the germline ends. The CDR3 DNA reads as TGTGCCAGCTCACCCGGGCAGGTCCAAGAGACCCAGTACTTC. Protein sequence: CASSPGQVQETQYF. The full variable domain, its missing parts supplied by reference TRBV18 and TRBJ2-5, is NAGVMQNPRHLVRRRGQEARLRCSPMKGHSHVYWYRQLPEEGLKFMVYLQKENIIDESGMPKERFSAEFPKEGPSILRIQQVVRGDSAAYFCASSPGQVQETQYFGPGTRLLVL.

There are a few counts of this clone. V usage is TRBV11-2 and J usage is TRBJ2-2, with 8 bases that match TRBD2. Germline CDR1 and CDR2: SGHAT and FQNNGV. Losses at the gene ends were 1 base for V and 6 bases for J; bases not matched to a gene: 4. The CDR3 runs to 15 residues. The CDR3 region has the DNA TGTGCCAGCAGCTTAGCGGGGGGGCCGTCCGGGGAGCTGTTTTTT. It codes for CASSLAGGPSGELFF.

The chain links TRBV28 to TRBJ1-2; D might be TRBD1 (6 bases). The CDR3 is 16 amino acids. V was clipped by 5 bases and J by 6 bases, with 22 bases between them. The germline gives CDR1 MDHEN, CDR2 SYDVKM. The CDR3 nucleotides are TGTGCCAGCAGTACGGCGGGACACCTCCTGGGTCATGGCTACACCTTC. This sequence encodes CASSTAGHLLGHGYTF.

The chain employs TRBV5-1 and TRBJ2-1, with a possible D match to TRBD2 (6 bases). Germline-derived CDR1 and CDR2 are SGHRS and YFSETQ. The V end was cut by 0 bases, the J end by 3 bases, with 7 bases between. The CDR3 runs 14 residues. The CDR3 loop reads CASSLAGVYNEQFF. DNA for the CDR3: TGCGCCAGCAGCTTGGCGGGAGTCTACAATGAGCAGTTCTTC.

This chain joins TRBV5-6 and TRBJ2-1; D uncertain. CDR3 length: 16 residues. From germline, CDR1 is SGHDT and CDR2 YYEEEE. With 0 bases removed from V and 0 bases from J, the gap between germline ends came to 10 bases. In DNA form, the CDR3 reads TGTGCCAGCAGCTTGGGCCATGACAACTCCTACAATGAGCAGTTCTTC. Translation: CASSLGHDNSYNEQFF.

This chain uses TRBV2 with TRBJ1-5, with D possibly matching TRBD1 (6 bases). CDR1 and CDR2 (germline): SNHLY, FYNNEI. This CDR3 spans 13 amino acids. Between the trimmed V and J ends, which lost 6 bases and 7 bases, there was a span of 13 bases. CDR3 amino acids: CASRRGGGQPQHF. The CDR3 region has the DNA TGTGCCAGCAGGAGAGGGGGGGGGCAGCCCCAGCATTTT.

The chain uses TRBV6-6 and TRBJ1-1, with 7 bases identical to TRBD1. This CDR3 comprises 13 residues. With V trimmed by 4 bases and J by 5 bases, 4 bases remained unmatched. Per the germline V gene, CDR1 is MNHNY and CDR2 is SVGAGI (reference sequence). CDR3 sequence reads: CASSSGGRTEAFF. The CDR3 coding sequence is TGTGCCAGCAGTTCAGGGGGACGGACTGAAGCTTTCTTT.

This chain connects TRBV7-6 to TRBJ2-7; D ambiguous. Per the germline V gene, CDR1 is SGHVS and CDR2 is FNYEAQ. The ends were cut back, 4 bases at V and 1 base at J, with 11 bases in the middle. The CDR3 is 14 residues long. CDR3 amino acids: CASSSVGDSYEQYF. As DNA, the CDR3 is TGTGCCAGCAGCTCGGTTGGGGATTCCTACGAGCAGTACTTC.